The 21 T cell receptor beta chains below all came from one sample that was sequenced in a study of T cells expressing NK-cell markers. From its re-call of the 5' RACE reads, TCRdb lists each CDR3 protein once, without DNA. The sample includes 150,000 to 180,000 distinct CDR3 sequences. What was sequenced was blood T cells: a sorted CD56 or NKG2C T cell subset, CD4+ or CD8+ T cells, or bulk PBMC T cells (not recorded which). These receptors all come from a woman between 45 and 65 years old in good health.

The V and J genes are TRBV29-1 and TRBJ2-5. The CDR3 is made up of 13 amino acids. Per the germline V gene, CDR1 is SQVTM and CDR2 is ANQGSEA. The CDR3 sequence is CSVDKRDQETQYF.

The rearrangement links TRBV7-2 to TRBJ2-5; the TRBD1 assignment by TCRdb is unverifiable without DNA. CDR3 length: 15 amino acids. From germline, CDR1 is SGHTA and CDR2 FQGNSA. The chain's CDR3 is CASSQGALVQETQYF.

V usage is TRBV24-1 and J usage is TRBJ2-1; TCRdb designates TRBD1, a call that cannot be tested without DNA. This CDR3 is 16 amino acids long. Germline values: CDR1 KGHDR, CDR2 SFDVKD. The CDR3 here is CATSDLPQGGINEQFF.

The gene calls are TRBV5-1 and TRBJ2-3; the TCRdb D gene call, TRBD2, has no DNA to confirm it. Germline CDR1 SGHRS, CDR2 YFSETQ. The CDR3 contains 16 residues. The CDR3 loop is CASSSLAGGSTDTQYF.

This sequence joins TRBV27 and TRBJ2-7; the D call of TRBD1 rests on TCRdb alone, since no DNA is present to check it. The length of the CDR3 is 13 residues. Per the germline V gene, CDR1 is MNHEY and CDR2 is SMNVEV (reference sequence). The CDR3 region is CASGAGAGYEQYF.

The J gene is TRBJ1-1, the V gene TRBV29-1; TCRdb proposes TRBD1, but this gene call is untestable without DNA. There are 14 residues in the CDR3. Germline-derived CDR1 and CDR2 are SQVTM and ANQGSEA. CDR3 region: CSVEVRGLNTEAFF.

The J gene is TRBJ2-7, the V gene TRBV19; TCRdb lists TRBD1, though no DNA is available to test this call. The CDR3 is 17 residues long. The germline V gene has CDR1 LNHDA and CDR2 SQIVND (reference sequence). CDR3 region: CASSSTIRDRPPYEQYF.

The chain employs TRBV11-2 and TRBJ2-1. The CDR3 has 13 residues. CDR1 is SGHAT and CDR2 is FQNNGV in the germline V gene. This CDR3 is CASSLDPSTEQFF.

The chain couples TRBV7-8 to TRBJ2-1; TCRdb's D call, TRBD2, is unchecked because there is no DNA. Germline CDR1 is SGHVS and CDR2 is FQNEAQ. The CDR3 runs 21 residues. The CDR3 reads CASSSSTGTSGRPSSYNEQFF.

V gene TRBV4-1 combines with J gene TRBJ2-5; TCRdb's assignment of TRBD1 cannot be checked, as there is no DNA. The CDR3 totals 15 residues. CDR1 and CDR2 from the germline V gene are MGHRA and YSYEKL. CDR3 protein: CASSQETGESETQYF.

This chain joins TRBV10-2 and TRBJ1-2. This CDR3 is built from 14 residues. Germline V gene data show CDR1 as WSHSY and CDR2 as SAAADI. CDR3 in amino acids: CASSEGQTNGGYTF.

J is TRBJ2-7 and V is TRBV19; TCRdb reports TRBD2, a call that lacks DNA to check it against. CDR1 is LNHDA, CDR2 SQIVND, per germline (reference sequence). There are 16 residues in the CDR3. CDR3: CASSQGSGLASYEQYF.

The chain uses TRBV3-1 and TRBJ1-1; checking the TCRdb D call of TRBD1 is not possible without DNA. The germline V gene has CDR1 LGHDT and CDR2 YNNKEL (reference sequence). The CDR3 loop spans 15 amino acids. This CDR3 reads CASSQEWGLNTEAFF. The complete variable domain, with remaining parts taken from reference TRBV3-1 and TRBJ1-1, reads DTAVSQTPKYLVTQMGNDKSIKCEQNLGHDTMYWYKQDSKKFLKIMFSYNNKELIINETVPNRFSPKSPDKAHLNLHINSLELGDSAVYFCASSQEWGLNTEAFFGQGTRLTVV.

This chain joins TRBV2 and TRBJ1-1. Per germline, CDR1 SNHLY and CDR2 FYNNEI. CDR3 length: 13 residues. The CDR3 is CASRLIGPAEAFF.

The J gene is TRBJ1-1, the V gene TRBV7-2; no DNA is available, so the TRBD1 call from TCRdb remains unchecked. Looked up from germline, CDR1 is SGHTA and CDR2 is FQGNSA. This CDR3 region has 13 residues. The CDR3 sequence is CASSSDSNTEAFF.

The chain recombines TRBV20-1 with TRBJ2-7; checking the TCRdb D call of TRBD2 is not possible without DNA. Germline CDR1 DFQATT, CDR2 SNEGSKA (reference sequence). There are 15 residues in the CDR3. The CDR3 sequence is CSAALPDGPYYEQYF.

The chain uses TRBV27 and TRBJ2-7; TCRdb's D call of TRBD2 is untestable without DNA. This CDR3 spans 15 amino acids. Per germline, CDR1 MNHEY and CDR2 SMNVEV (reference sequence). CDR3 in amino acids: CASSRTASGIDEQYF.

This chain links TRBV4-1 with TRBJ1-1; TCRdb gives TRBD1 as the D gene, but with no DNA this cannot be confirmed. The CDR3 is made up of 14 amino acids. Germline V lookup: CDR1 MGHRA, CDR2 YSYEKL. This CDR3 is CASSLLGTGTEAFF.

This CDR3 reads CASRRGMNTEAFF. V gene TRBV19 combines with J gene TRBJ1-1; the D gene TCRdb calls, TRBD1, cannot be checked with no DNA. CDR1 is LNHDA, CDR2 SQIVND, per germline (reference sequence). The CDR3 totals 13 residues.

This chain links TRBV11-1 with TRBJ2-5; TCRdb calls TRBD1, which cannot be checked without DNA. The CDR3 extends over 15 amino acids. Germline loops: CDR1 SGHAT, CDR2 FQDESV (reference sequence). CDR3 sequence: CASSPMAGDQETQYF.

The CDR3: CASSSDLGDQPQHF. The V call is TRBV12-3 or TRBV12-4, the J call TRBJ1-5. This CDR3 has 14 residues.